The next 21 T cell receptor beta chains were all read from a single sample in a study of T cell responses to AZD1222 COVID-19 vaccine. Assay: immunoSEQ multiplex PCR; the TCRdb copy retains only in-frame clones and omits some. The sample has around 120,000 clones; 88% are singletons. Sequenced here: peripheral blood, sampled on day 0 of AZD1222 vaccination. The receptors were sampled from an adult in good health.

This chain links TRBV28 with TRBJ1-1; possible D gene TRBD1, 5 bases. The V gene lost 7 bases and the J gene lost 1 base, with 13 bases spanning the gap. The CDR3 is made up of 14 amino acids. In germline, CDR1 is MDHEN, CDR2 SYDVKM. In DNA form, the CDR3 reads TGTGCCAGCACCCCGATAACAGGGAACACTGAAGCTTTCTTT. Its translation: CASTPITGNTEAFF. The complete variable domain, with remaining parts taken from reference TRBV28 and TRBJ1-1, reads DVKVTQSSRYLVKRTGEKVFLECVQDMDHENMFWYRQDPGLGLRLIYFSYDVKMKEKGDIPEGYSVSREKKERFSLILESASTNQTSMYLCASTPITGNTEAFFGQGTRLTVV.

This clone occurred once. The rearrangement joins TRBV18 to TRBJ1-3; unclear D gene. Trimming shortened V by 3 bases and J by 0 bases, and 12 bases separated the two germline ends. CDR1 KGHSH and CDR2 LQKENI come from the germline V gene. The CDR3 is 16 residues long. The CDR3 sequence is CASSPRRDVSGNTIYF. The CDR3 coding sequence is TGTGCCAGCTCACCCCGGCGAGACGTCTCTGGAAACACCATATATTTT.

This clone was found once. V usage is TRBV7-2 and J usage is TRBJ2-2; TRBD1 matches 11 bases. The CDR3 sequence is 15 residues long. J lost 9 bases, V lost 5 bases, and 8 bases had no gene match. From germline, CDR1 is SGHTA and CDR2 FQGNSA. CDR3 in DNA: TGTGCCAGCAGCCACCCGGACAGGGGGCAAAGGGAGCTGTTTTTT. It is translated as CASSHPDRGQRELFF.

The V call is TRBV5-1, the J call TRBJ1-1; D gene ambiguous. The V and J ends lost 0 bases and 0 bases respectively, with 6 bases between them. Per germline, CDR1 SGHRS and CDR2 YFSETQ. The CDR3 is 14 residues long. CDR3 region: CASSLDTMNTEAFF. CDR3 in DNA: TGCGCCAGCAGCTTGGACACGATGAACACTGAAGCTTTCTTT.

The rearrangement joins TRBV7-3 to TRBJ2-1, with D unresolved. V gave up 0 bases and J gave up 4 bases, with 4 bases separating them. The CDR3 is 13 residues long. Germline-derived CDR1 and CDR2 are SGHTA and FQGTGA. CDR3 amino acids: CASSLTEYNEQFF. CDR3 in DNA: TGTGCCAGCAGCTTAACGGAGTACAATGAGCAGTTCTTC. Full variable domain (missing parts from reference TRBV7-3 and TRBJ2-1): GAGVSQTPSNKVTEKGKYVELRCDPISGHTALYWYRQSLGQGPEFLIYFQGTGAADDSGLPNDRFFAVRPEGSVSTLKIQRTERGDSAVYLCASSLTEYNEQFFGPGTRLTVL.

The gene calls are TRBV25-1 and TRBJ1-6; 8 bases map to TRBD1. Germline CDR1 MGHDK, CDR2 SYGVNS. The CDR3 is made up of 15 amino acids. J was trimmed by 10 bases and V by 4 bases; bases with no gene match: 9. CDR3 amino acids: CASSAAGQGPSPLHF. As DNA, the CDR3 is TGTGCCAGCAGTGCGGCTGGACAGGGCCCGTCACCCCTCCACTTT. Using reference TRBV25-1 and TRBJ1-6 for the parts outside the CDR3, the full variable domain is EADIYQTPRYLVIGTGKKITLECSQTMGHDKMYWYQQDPGMELHLIHYSYGVNSTEKGDLSSESTVSRIRTEHFPLTLESARPSHTSQYLCASSAAGQGPSPLHFGNGTRLTVT.

The rearrangement joins TRBV4-1 to TRBJ1-3; 9 bases are a match to TRBD1. V lost 3 bases to trimming and J lost 0 bases; unmatched junction nucleotides: 15. Germline V gene lookup returns CDR1 MGHRA and CDR2 YSYEKL. The CDR3 is 20 residues long. In nucleotides, the CDR3 is TGCGCCAGCAGCCACCACCTTCGGGGGGGACAGGGTCGCTCTGGAAACACCATATATTTT. Encoded protein: CASSHHLRGGQGRSGNTIYF.

The chain links TRBV12-5 to TRBJ2-5, with 8 bases identical to TRBD2. CDR3 length equals 17 residues. Germline V lookup: CDR1 LGHNT, CDR2 FRNRAP. Trimming at V came to 1 base and at J to 5 bases, leaving 12 bases not matched to a gene. The CDR3: CASGLGAGARTSETQYF. CDR3 in DNA: TGTGCTAGTGGTTTGGGAGCGGGGGCCCGAACTTCGGAGACCCAGTACTTC.

The rearrangement joins TRBV7-8 to TRBJ2-6; the D gene is possibly TRBD2 (7 bases). Germline values: CDR1 SGHVS, CDR2 FQNEAQ. This CDR3 is 15 amino acids long. CDR3 amino acids: CAVGGGSVSANVLTF. DNA of the CDR3: TGTGCGGTCGGCGGGGGCTCCGTTAGTGCCAACGTCCTGACTTTC. The entire variable domain, with the rest obtained from reference TRBV7-8 and TRBJ2-6, is as follows: GAGVSQSPRYKVAKRGQDVALRCDPISGHVSLFWYQQALGQGPEFLTYFQNEAQLDKSGLPSDRFFAERPEGSVSTLKIQRTQQEDSAVYLCAVGGGSVSANVLTFGAGSRLTVL.

J is TRBJ2-7 and V is TRBV21-1; the table's D call, TRBD1, was not checked against the DNA. TRBV21-1 is a recognized pseudogene. The CDR3 runs to 15 residues. CDR3 bases: TGTGCCAGCAGCAAAGGCACAGGGAACCCCTACGAGCAGTACTTC. The encoded protein is CASSKGTGNPYEQYF.

The V call is TRBV6-2 or TRBV6-3, the J call TRBJ2-1, with 15 bases identical to TRBD2. Germline V CDR1 and CDR2: MNHEY, SVGEGT. The CDR3 is 16 amino acids. V gave up 3 bases and J gave up 7 bases; unmatched junction bases: 4. CDR3 bases: TGTGCCAGCAGTTATTCAGGACTAGCGGGGGGGAATGAGCAGTTCTTC. Translating it yields CASSYSGLAGGNEQFF.

The chain links TRBV12-3 or TRBV12-4 to TRBJ2-1, with D unresolved. There are 12 residues in the CDR3. V was shortened by 0 bases and J by 6 bases, with 3 bases between the two germline ends. This CDR3 is CASSLASNEQFF. CDR3 nucleotides: TGTGCCAGCAGTTTAGCTAGCAATGAGCAGTTCTTC.

The DNA for the CDR3 is TGCAGCGTTGAAGGGTACGTCGGGGGGACCCAGTACTTC. Its protein product is CSVEGYVGGTQYF. This chain links TRBV29-1 with TRBJ2-5; tentative D call: TRBD2 (6 bases). Germline V gene lookup returns CDR1 SQVTM and CDR2 ANQGSEA. With 1 base removed from V and 7 bases from J, the gap between germline ends came to 13 bases. This CDR3 has 13 residues.

The V gene is TRBV3-1 (or the pseudogene TRBV3-2), the J gene TRBJ2-5, with 8 bases identical to TRBD2. The CDR3 has 16 residues. The trim removed 2 bases at V and 3 bases at J, leaving 8 bases unmatched. CDR1 and CDR2 from the germline V gene are LGHDT and YNNKEL (reference sequence). The CDR3 loop is CASSQSLTGGEETQYF. The DNA of the CDR3 is TGTGCCAGCAGCCAAAGCCTTACCGGGGGGGAAGAGACCCAGTACTTC.

The chain couples TRBV28 to TRBJ2-7; 9 bases match TRBD2. V trimming: 4 bases; J trimming: 4 bases; junction bases outside the gene matches: 17. Germline V gene lookup returns CDR1 MDHEN and CDR2 SYDVKM. The CDR3 runs to 18 residues. The DNA for the CDR3 is TGTGCCAGCAGTTCCCTGAGAAAGCGGGGGGCCTTGGATTACGAGCAGTACTTC. Protein sequence: CASSSLRKRGALDYEQYF.

The chain uses TRBV7-3 and TRBJ1-3, with a tentative D call TRBD1 (5 bases). This CDR3 has 14 amino acids. Germline CDR1 SGHTA, CDR2 FQGTGA. With 2 bases removed from V and 3 bases from J, the gap between germline ends came to 8 bases. CDR3 amino acids: CASSLEGVGNTIYF. The CDR3 DNA reads as TGTGCCAGCAGCTTAGAAGGGGTTGGAAACACCATATATTTT. Using reference TRBV7-3 and TRBJ1-3 for the parts outside the CDR3, the full variable domain is GAGVSQTPSNKVTEKGKYVELRCDPISGHTALYWYRQSLGQGPEFLIYFQGTGAADDSGLPNDRFFAVRPEGSVSTLKIQRTERGDSAVYLCASSLEGVGNTIYFGEGSWLTVV.

This clone was picked up one time. The V gene is TRBV10-1, the J gene TRBJ2-6, with D tentatively TRBD1 (6 bases). The CDR3 extends over 15 amino acids. Trimming pared 3 bases from V and 0 bases from J, leaving 6 bases between. Germline CDR1 and CDR2: WNHNN and SYGVQD (reference sequence). The CDR3 DNA is TGCGCCAGCAGTGAAGGGGGCTCTGGGGCCAACGTCCTGACTTTC. Its protein is CASSEGGSGANVLTF.

The chain uses TRBV18 and TRBJ2-1; 8 bases align to TRBD1. CDR1 and CDR2 (germline): KGHSH, LQKENI. With 4 bases clipped from V and 7 bases from J, the junction kept 0 bases outside the gene matches. The CDR3 has 12 amino acids. The CDR3 nucleotides are TGTGCCAGCTCACGACAGGGGAATGAGCAGTTCTTC. Translated, it gives CASSRQGNEQFF.

CDR3 sequence (DNA): TGTGCCAGTAGTAAGGACAGGGAGAACTCCTACGAGCAGTACTTC. Protein: CASSKDRENSYEQYF. This chain connects TRBV19 to TRBJ2-7; 8 bases line up with TRBD1. J was trimmed by 0 bases and V by 4 bases; bases with no gene match: 5. This CDR3 spans 15 amino acids. CDR1 is LNHDA and CDR2 is SQIVND in the germline V gene (reference sequence). The entire variable domain, with the rest obtained from reference TRBV19 and TRBJ2-7, is as follows: DGGITQSPKYLFRKEGQNVTLSCEQNLNHDAMYWYRQDPGQGLRLIYYSQIVNDFQKGDIAEGYSVSREKKESFPLTVTSAQKNPTAFYLCASSKDRENSYEQYFGPGTRLTVT.

The V gene is TRBV28, the J gene TRBJ2-3; D perhaps matches TRBD1 (6 bases). This CDR3 has 14 amino acids. Per the germline V gene, CDR1 is MDHEN and CDR2 is SYDVKM. Trimming shortened V by 2 bases and J by 11 bases, and 17 bases separated the two germline ends. The CDR3 sequence is CASSLGTSYFWQYF. The CDR3 coding sequence is TGTGCCAGCAGTTTAGGGACATCGTATTTCTGGCAGTATTTT.

This chain uses TRBV9 with TRBJ2-1; D is unclear. There are 12 residues in the CDR3. Trimming removed 0 bases from V and 6 bases from J, with 4 bases in between. Germline V gives CDR1 SGDLS, CDR2 YYNGEE. CDR3 protein: CASSVGFNEQFF. CDR3 DNA: TGTGCCAGCAGCGTAGGGTTCAATGAGCAGTTCTTC.